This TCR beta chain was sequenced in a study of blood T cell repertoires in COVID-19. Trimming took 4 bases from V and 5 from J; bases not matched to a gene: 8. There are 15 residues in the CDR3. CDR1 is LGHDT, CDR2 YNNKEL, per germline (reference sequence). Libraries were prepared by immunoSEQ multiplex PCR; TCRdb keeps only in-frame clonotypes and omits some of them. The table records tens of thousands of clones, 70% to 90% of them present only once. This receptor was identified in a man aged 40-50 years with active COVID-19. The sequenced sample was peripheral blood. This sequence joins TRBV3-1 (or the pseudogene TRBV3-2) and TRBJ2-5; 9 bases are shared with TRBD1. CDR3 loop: CASSPWTGEGETQYF. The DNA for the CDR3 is TGTGCCAGCAGCCCATGGACAGGGGAGGGGGAGACCCAGTACTTC.